This T cell receptor (beta chain) was recovered during a study of blood T cell repertoires in COVID-19. Study-level information: Samples came from the United States, Italy and Spain, spanning acute and convalescent COVID-19. The cDNA or gDNA used as material had been derived from T cells, B-cell-depleted T cells, or PBMCs.

Germline V gene sequence: CDR1 LNHDA, CDR2 SQIVND (reference sequence). Trimming took off 3 bases at V and 4 bases at J, with 12 bases between the two ends. This CDR3 is 14 amino acids long. In the authors' workflow: Reference gene primers were amplified, and this amplification served to estimate nucleated cell counts. Generated by immunoSEQ multiplex PCR, the TCRdb table keeps only in-frame clones and is missing some. V, J and clone size are those of that table, while D and trimming were read from the DNA. This table holds more than 300,000 clones, about 86% found once. Sequencing was performed on peripheral blood. This clonotype was sampled from a woman in her forties or fifties with acute or convalescent COVID-19. The chain couples TRBV19 to TRBJ1-2, with D possibly being TRBD1 (6 bases). In DNA, the CDR3 is TGTGCCAGTAGTATTACGGCAGGGGCCTATGGCTACACCTTC. Its protein is CASSITAGAYGYTF.